The rows below give T cell receptor beta chains drawn from one sample of a study of T cell repertoires in cytomegalovirus infection. TCRdb reanalysed the reads using MiXCR and keeps one entry per CDR3 protein. The sample holds around 290,000 distinct CDR3 sequences, roughly 24% seen once. Sequencing was carried out using PBMCs. Every receptor here comes from a human donor in good health (CMV status not recorded). Some clones in this sample may be carry-over from other donors' samples. The CDR3 runs from the conserved cysteine through the conserved F or W.

TRBV7-2	TRBJ2-1	CASSVGQGRPNEQFF
TRBV19	TRBJ2-5	CASSMAEDQETQYF
TRBV28	TRBJ2-5	CACRLGEISETQYF
TRBV25-1	TRBJ1-4	CASSEELLRSPNEKLFF
TRBV27	TRBJ2-7	CASRQWDNSYEQYF
TRBV15	TRBJ1-3	CATATGTVSSGNTIYF
TRBV28	TRBJ2-3	CASSLRPPNSGDTQYF
TRBV28	TRBJ2-7	CASRSGGSYEQYF
TRBV20-1	TRBJ2-1	CSASLGLAIYEQFF
TRBV28	TRBJ2-3	CASRPPGTGGKGDTQYF
TRBV7-2	TRBJ2-1	CASSKGRYGEQFF
TRBV7-2	TRBJ2-7	CASSQSGASGGEQYF
TRBV7-2	TRBJ2-1	CASSPRGGEQFF
TRBV12-3/TRBV12-4	TRBJ2-2	CASSSGQGRSNTGELFF
TRBV7-2	TRBJ1-6	CASSLVIGGNSPLHF
TRBV7-9	TRBJ2-1	CASSFRSGQGANEQFF
TRBV11-2	TRBJ2-5	CASTPIIGETQYF